This record looks at one T cell receptor (beta chain) sequence and its context. V shed 2 bases and J shed 4 bases, with 11 bases lying between them. CDR3 length equals 15 residues. Germline assignment: CDR1 SNHLY and CDR2 FYNNEI. This entry is derived from a study of blood T cell repertoires in COVID-19. The overall study: The United States, Italy and Spain provided the acute and convalescent COVID-19 samples.

This table comes from immunoSEQ multiplex PCR, and its TCRdb copy is limited to in-frame clones, with some not included. The table lists about 240,000 clones, approximately 83% of them singletons. The source material was peripheral blood. The TCR sequence derives from a man aged 25 to 45 who had recovered from COVID-19. The V and J genes are TRBV2 and TRBJ1-4; TRBD1 might be the D (5 bases). CDR3 bases: TGTGCCAGCAGTGAAACCAGGACACTTAATGAAAAACTGTTTTTT. Residues: CASSETRTLNEKLFF.